This T cell receptor beta chain was captured by sequencing in a study of CD8 T cells in Susac syndrome. Study conclusions and caveats: The study admitted that it had a relatively small number of individuals in its TCR sequencing and HLA analysis.

With 6 bases clipped from V and 1 base from J, the junction kept 12 bases outside the gene matches. This CDR3 region has 17 residues. Per germline, CDR1 DFQATT and CDR2 SNEGSKA (reference sequence). Reverse transcription of roughly 0.45 to 1 ug RNA was carried out with random hexamers. Across 54 Vbeta and 13 Jbeta, TCR beta CDR3 was amplified with immunoSEQ multiplex PCR. TCRdb processed the immunoSEQ multiplex PCR reads anew with MiXCR; each CDR3 protein has one entry. The repertoire consists of about 200,000 distinct CDR3 sequences, with 85% to 95% occurring once and the leading ten covering approximately 0.075%. To note about this clonotype: Its antigen is not identified.

CD8+ and CD4+ T cells from blood underwent TCR beta sequencing. The sequencing input was CD4+ T cells from PBMCs. The V gene is TRBV20-1, the J gene TRBJ2-6; 7 nucleotides align to TRBD1. The clonotype was recovered from a human donor with multiple sclerosis. The CDR3 loop reads CSALGRGQRSGANVLTF. The CDR3 bases are TGCAGTGCCCTAGGACGGGGACAGAGGTCTGGGGCCAACGTCCTGACTTTC.